This record concerns one T cell receptor (beta chain) sequence. V lost 4 bases and J 5 bases, leaving 5 bases between the germline ends. The CDR3 contains 11 residues. In germline, CDR1 is SNHLY, CDR2 FYNNEI. TCRB CDR3 was amplified from 2 ug genomic DNA or less. The primer mix had 60 V beta and 13 J beta primers. Libraries were prepared by immunoSEQ multiplex PCR; TCRdb keeps only in-frame clonotypes and omits some of them. The sample records 50,000 to 70,000 clones, about four fifths being singletons. Time point of the sample: after dendritic cell vaccination, including at tumor progression/relapse. This sample was included in a study of glioma-infiltrating T cells after dendritic cell vaccination.

This TCR was recovered from a human donor with glioblastoma. V is TRBV2 and J is TRBJ1-1; no clear D. Sequencing used blood, obtained after dendritic cell vaccination. The CDR3 DNA follows: TGTGCCAGCAGTGCCCGGACTGAAGCTTTCTTT. This sequence encodes CASSARTEAFF.